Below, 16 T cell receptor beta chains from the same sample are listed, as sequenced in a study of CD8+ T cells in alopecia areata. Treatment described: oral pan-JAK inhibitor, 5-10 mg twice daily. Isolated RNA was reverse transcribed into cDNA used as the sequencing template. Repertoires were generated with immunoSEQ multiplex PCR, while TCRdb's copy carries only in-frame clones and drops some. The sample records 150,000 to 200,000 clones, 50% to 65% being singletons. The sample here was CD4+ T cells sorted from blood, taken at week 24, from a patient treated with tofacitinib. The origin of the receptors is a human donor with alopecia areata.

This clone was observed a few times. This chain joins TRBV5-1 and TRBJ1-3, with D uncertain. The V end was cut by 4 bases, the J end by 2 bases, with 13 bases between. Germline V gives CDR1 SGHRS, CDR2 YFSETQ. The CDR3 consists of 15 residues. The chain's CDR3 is CASSPVVSAGNTIYF. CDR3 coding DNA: TGCGCCAGCAGCCCTGTAGTATCGGCTGGAAACACCATATATTTT.

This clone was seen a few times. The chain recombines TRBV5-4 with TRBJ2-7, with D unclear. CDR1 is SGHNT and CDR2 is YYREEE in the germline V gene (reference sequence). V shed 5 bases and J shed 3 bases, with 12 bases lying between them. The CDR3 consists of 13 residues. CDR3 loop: CASSQDPLYEQYF. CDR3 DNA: TGTGCCAGCAGTCAAGACCCTCTCTACGAGCAGTACTTC. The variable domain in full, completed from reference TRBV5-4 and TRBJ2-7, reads ETGVTQSPTHLIKTRGQQVTLRCSSQSGHNTVSWYQQALGQGPQFIFQYYREEENGRGNFPPRFSGLQFPNYSSELNVNALELDDSALYLCASSQDPLYEQYFGPGTRLTVT.

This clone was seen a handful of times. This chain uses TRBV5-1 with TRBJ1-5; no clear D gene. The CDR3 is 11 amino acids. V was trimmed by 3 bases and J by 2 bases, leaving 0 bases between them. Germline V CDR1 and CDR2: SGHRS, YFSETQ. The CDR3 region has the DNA TGCGCCAGCAGCTGCAATCAGCCCCAGCATTTT. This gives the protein CASSCNQPQHF.

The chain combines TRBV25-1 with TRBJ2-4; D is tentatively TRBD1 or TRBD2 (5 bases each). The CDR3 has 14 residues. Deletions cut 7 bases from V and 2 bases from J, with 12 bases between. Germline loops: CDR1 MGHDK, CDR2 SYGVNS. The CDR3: CASTDGTPKNIQYF. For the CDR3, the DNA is TGTGCCAGCACCGACGGGACCCCCAAAAACATTCAGTACTTC.

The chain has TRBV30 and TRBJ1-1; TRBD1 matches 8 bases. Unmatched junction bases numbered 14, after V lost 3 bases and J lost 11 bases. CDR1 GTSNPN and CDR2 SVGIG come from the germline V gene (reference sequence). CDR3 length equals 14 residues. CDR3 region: CAWSPGQGAGRAFF. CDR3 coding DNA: TGTGCCTGGAGCCCTGGACAGGGTGCGGGGAGGGCTTTCTTT.

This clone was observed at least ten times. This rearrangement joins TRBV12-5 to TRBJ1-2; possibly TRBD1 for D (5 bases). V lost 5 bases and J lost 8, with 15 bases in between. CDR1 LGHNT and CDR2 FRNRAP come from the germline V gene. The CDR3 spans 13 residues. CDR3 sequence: CASGPPGGDGYTF. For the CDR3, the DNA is TGTGCTAGTGGTCCCCCCGGGGGTGACGGCTACACCTTC. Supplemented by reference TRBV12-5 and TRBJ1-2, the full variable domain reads DARVTQTPRHKVTEMGQEVTMRCQPILGHNTVFWYRQTMMQGLELLAYFRNRAPLDDSGMPKDRFSAEMPDATLATLKIQPSEPRDSAVYFCASGPPGGDGYTFGSGTRLTVV.

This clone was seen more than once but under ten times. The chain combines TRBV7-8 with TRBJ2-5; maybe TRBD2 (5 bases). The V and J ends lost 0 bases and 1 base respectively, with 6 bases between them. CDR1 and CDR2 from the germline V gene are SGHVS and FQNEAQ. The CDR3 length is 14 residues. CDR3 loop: CASSLARGQETQYF. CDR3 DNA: TGTGCCAGCAGCTTAGCCCGGGGCCAAGAGACCCAGTACTTC.

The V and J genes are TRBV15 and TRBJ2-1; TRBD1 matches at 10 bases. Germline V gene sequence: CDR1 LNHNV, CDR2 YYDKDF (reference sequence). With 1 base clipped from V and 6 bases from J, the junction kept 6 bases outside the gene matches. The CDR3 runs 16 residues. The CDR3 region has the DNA TGTGCCACCAGCAGAGTCGGGACAGGGGTTAGCAATGAGCAGTTCTTC. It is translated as CATSRVGTGVSNEQFF. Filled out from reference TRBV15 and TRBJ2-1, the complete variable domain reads DAMVIQNPRYQVTQFGKPVTLSCSQTLNHNVMYWYQQKSSQAPKLLFHYYDKDFNNEADTPDNFQSRRPNTSFCFLDIRSPGLGDTAMYLCATSRVGTGVSNEQFFGPGTRLTVL.

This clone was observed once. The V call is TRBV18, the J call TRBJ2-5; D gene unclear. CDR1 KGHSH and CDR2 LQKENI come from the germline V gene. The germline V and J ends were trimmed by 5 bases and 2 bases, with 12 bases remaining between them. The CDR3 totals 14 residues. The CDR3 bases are TGTGCCAGCTCATTCCAGGATTATCAAGAGACCCAGTACTTC. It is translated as CASSFQDYQETQYF.

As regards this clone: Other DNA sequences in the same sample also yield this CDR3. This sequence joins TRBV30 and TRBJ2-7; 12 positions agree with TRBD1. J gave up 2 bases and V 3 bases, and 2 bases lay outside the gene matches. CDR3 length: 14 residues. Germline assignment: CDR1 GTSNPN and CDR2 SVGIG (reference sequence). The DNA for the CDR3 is TGTGCCTGGAGGGGGACAGGGGGCCCCTACGAGCAGTACTTC. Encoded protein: CAWRGTGGPYEQYF. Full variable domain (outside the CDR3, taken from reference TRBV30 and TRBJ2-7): SQTIHQWPATLVQPVGSPLSLECTVEGTSNPNLYWYRQAAGRGLQLLFYSVGIGQISSEVPQNLSASRPQDRQFILSSKKLLLSDSGFYLCAWRGTGGPYEQYFGPGTRLTVT.

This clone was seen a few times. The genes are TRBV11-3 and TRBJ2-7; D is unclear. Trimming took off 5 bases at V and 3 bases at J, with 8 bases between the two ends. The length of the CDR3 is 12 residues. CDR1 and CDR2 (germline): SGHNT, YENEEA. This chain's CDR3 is CASSPSGYEQYF. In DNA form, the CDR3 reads TGTGCCAGCAGCCCCTCAGGCTACGAGCAGTACTTC. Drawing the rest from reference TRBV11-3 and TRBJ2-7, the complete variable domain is EAGVVQSPRYKIIEKKQPVAFWCNPISGHNTLYWYLQNLGQGPELLIRYENEEAVDDSQLPKDRFSAERLKGVDSTLKIQPAELGDSAVYLCASSPSGYEQYFGPGTRLTVT.

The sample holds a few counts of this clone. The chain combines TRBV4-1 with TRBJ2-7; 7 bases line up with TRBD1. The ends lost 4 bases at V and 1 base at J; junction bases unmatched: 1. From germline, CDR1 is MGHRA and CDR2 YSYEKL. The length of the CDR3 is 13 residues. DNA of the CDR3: TGCGCCAGCAGCCTGACAGGGTCCTACGAGCAGTACTTC. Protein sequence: CASSLTGSYEQYF.

The CDR3 nucleotides are TGTGCTAGTGGATCCCTGATTGGGGCGAACACCGGGGAGCTGTTTTTT. Amino acids: CASGSLIGANTGELFF. The chain has TRBV12-5 and TRBJ2-2; D call uncertain. Germline CDR1 LGHNT, CDR2 FRNRAP. With 6 bases removed from V and 0 bases from J, the gap between germline ends came to 14 bases. The CDR3 runs 16 residues.

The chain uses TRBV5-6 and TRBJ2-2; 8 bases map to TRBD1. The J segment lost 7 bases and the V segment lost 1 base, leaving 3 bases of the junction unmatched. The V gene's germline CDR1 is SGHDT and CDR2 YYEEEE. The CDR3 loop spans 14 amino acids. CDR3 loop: CASSLRQGNGELFF. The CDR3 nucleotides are TGTGCCAGCAGCTTGAGACAGGGGAACGGGGAGCTGTTTTTT.

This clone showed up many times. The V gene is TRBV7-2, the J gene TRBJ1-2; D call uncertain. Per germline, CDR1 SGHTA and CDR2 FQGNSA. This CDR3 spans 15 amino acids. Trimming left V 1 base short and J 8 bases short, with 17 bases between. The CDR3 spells CASSLDGGRSRGYTF. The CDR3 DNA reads TGTGCCAGCAGCTTAGATGGAGGGAGGTCTCGAGGCTACACCTTC.

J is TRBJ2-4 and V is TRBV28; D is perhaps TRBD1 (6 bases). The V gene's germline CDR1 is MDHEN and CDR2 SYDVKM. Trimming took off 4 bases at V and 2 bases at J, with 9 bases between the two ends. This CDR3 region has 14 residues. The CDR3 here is CASSSDSSKNIQYF. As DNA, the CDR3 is TGTGCCAGCAGTTCGGACAGTTCCAAAAACATTCAGTACTTC.